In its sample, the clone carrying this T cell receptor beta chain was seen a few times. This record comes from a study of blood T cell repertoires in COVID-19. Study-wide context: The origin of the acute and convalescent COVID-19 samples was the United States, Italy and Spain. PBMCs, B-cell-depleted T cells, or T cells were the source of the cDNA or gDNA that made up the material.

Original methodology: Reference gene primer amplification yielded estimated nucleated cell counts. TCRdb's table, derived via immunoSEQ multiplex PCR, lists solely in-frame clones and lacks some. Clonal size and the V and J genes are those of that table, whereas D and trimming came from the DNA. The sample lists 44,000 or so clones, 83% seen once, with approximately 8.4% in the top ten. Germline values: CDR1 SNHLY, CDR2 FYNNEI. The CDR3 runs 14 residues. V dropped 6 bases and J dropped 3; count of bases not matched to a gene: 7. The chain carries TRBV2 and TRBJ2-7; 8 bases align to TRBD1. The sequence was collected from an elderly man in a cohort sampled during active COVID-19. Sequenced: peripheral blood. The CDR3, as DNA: TGTGCCAGCAGGCGACAGGGGTCTGACTACGAGCAGTACTTC. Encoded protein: CASRRQGSDYEQYF.